The 15 T cell receptor beta chains listed next were all sequenced from one sample in a study of cytomegalovirus exposure and HLA in healthy donors. 13 Jbeta primers and 60 Vbeta primers were used for the PCR. Sequencing used immunoSEQ multiplex PCR; TCRdb keeps in-frame clones, though not all of them. The data show some 120,000 clones, with around three quarters seen just once and around 4.5% held by the top ten. The sequencing input was PBMCs. The source of these receptors is a man aged 25 to 45 in good health and CMV-seropositive.

This clone has just a few counts. CDR3 sequence (DNA): TGTGCCAGCAGCTTGGGGGGACTAGCGGGGCTTTCCTACGAGCAGTACTTC. This encodes CASSLGGLAGLSYEQYF. This chain links TRBV11-1 with TRBJ2-7; TRBD2 agrees at 13 bases. CDR1 and CDR2 (germline): SGHAT, FQDESV (reference sequence). The trim removed 3 bases at V and 1 base at J, leaving 6 bases unmatched. The CDR3 consists of 17 residues.

A single count supports this clone. The gene calls are TRBV21-1 and TRBJ2-1; TRBD2, the table's D call, was not compared with the DNA. TRBV21-1 is recorded as a pseudogene. The CDR3 runs to 18 residues. The CDR3 DNA sequence: TGTGCCAGCAGCAAAGAAGTCAGCGGGGGGGCGCGGGTCAATGAGCAGTTCTTC. Translated, it gives CASSKEVSGGARVNEQFF.

This clone appeared once. The CDR3, as DNA: TGTGCCACCAGCAGAGGACCCGACAGGGGGCTATGGAACTATGGCTACACCTTC. Protein product: CATSRGPDRGLWNYGYTF. The chain couples TRBV15 to TRBJ1-2, with TRBD1 matching 10 bases. From germline, CDR1 is LNHNV and CDR2 YYDKDF (reference sequence). Losses at the gene ends were 1 base for V and 2 bases for J; bases not matched to a gene: 10. The CDR3 length is 18 residues.

The chain has TRBV9 and TRBJ2-7; the match to TRBD1 covers 11 bases. The CDR3 is 15 residues long. J was trimmed by 3 bases and V by 3 bases; bases with no gene match: 5. Germline-derived CDR1 and CDR2 are SGDLS and YYNGEE. The CDR3 DNA follows: TGTGCCAGCAGCGAGGGACAGGGGGACGTCTACGAGCAGTACTTC. The encoded protein is CASSEGQGDVYEQYF. Filled out from reference TRBV9 and TRBJ2-7, the complete variable domain reads DSGVTQTPKHLITATGQRVTLRCSPRSGDLSVYWYQQSLDQGLQFLIQYYNGEERAKGNILERFSAQQFPDLHSELNLSSLELGDSALYFCASSEGQGDVYEQYFGPGTRLTVT.

J is TRBJ1-3 and V is TRBV11-3; D ambiguous. This CDR3 is built from 12 residues. The V gene lost 0 bases and the J gene lost 9 bases, with 6 bases spanning the gap. In germline, CDR1 is SGHNT, CDR2 YENEEA. The CDR3: CASSLDHSTIYF. CDR3 nucleotide sequence: TGTGCCAGCAGCTTAGATCATAGCACCATATATTTT.

The V and J genes are TRBV9 and TRBJ2-1, with 8 nucleotides matching TRBD2. The junction had 3 bases not matched to a gene; V was cut back by 0 bases and J by 7 bases. Looked up from germline, CDR1 is SGDLS and CDR2 is YYNGEE. The CDR3 runs to 14 residues. The DNA of the CDR3 is TGTGCCAGCAGCGTAGGGGGACTAGTGAATGAGCAGTTCTTC. Translation: CASSVGGLVNEQFF.

The V call is TRBV18, the J call TRBJ2-5; TRBD2 matches at 14 bases. Germline V gene lookup returns CDR1 KGHSH and CDR2 LQKENI. The CDR3 length is 15 residues. After removal of 4 bases from V and 3 bases from J, the junction contained 1 base not matched to a gene. CDR3 residues: CASSRGLAGEETQYF. The DNA of the CDR3 is TGTGCCAGCTCACGGGGACTAGCGGGAGAAGAGACCCAGTACTTC.

The genes are TRBV6-1 and TRBJ1-1; TRBD1 matches 9 bases. V shed 9 bases and J 3 bases; nucleotides not matched to a gene: 8. Germline loops: CDR1 MNHNS, CDR2 SASEGT. CDR3 length: 14 residues. CDR3 nucleotides: TGTGCCAGTAAACAGGGGGCCGGGGACACTGAAGCTTTCTTT. It yields the protein CASKQGAGDTEAFF.

The chain combines TRBV5-4 with TRBJ2-7; possible D gene TRBD1, 6 bases. Looked up from germline, CDR1 is SGHNT and CDR2 is YYREEE (reference sequence). This CDR3 has 15 residues. V gave up 0 bases and J gave up 0 bases, with 10 bases separating them. The CDR3 loop is CASSLEGHSSYEQYF. For the CDR3, the DNA is TGTGCCAGCAGCTTGGAGGGACATAGCTCCTACGAGCAGTACTTC.

The CDR3 DNA is TGTGCCAGCAGTGAGGGACTAGCGGCCAATGAGCAGTTCTTC. Translating it yields CASSEGLAANEQFF. The gene calls are TRBV6-1 and TRBJ2-1, with 11 bases that match TRBD2. The trim removed 3 bases at V and 6 bases at J, leaving 1 base unmatched. Germline CDR1 MNHNS, CDR2 SASEGT. CDR3 length: 14 amino acids.

The chain employs TRBV27 and TRBJ2-7, with 7 bases identical to TRBD2. There are 17 residues in the CDR3. The V segment lost 6 bases and the J segment 6 bases; nucleotides outside the gene matches: 20. CDR1 MNHEY and CDR2 SMNVEV come from the germline V gene (reference sequence). In DNA, the CDR3 is TGTGCCAGCAGGGGGGTGGGGGGGGACCGAGTGAGTGGCGAGCAGTACTTC. This encodes CASRGVGGDRVSGEQYF.

This chain connects TRBV27 to TRBJ2-3; D not certain. The CDR3 totals 13 residues. Deletions cut 0 bases from V and 2 bases from J, with 3 bases between. In germline, CDR1 is MNHEY, CDR2 SMNVEV (reference sequence). CDR3 amino acids: CASSLSYTDTQYF. CDR3 sequence (DNA): TGTGCCAGCAGTTTATCGTACACAGATACGCAGTATTTT.

This chain connects TRBV7-2 to TRBJ1-2; no reliable D call. The CDR3 length is 13 residues. V was clipped by 5 bases and J by 6 bases, with 13 bases between them. Germline V CDR1 and CDR2: SGHTA, FQGNSA. Here the CDR3 DNA reads TGTGCCAGCAGCCGCACAGTGGCCCATGGCTACACCTTC. It yields the protein CASSRTVAHGYTF.

The chain links TRBV7-9 to TRBJ2-5, with a weak D call TRBD2 (7 bases). Per germline, CDR1 SEHNR and CDR2 FQNEAQ (reference sequence). The CDR3 consists of 11 residues. V gave up 8 bases and J gave up 6 bases, with 10 bases separating them. CDR3: CASWGGQTQYF. The DNA of the CDR3 is TGTGCCAGCTGGGGGGGCCAGACCCAGTACTTC.

J is TRBJ2-7 and V is TRBV9; weak D call: TRBD2 (7 bases). The CDR3 runs 17 residues. Germline loops: CDR1 SGDLS, CDR2 YYNGEE. The germline V and J ends were trimmed by 4 bases and 0 bases, with 20 bases remaining between them. The CDR3 DNA follows: TGTGCCAGCAGCCCACGGGGGGCGGCGTCCAGCTCCTACGAGCAGTACTTC. This codes for CASSPRGAASSSYEQYF.